The 13 T cell receptor beta chains reported below all come from one sample, sequenced in a study of T cell changes during pregnancy in multiple sclerosis. The assay was immunoSEQ multiplex PCR, and TCRdb's table has in-frame clones only and misses some. The sample includes about 26,000 clones, about 88% of them seen just once. Here the sequenced sample was CD8+ T cells from peripheral blood mononuclear cells, taken in the second trimester of pregnancy. These receptors were taken from a female donor with multiple sclerosis, enrolled in a pregnancy study.

This chain's CDR3 is CASSRGRSRPQHF. The CDR3 nucleotides read TGTGCCAGCAGTCGAGGCAGATCGAGGCCCCAGCATTTT. V is TRBV27 and J is TRBJ1-5; D ambiguous. Trimming pared 5 bases from V and 9 bases from J, leaving 14 bases between. Germline CDR1 and CDR2: MNHEY and SMNVEV (reference sequence). This CDR3 is 13 amino acids long.

The J gene is TRBJ2-7, the V gene TRBV28; 9 bases map to TRBD1. The germline V gene has CDR1 MDHEN and CDR2 SYDVKM. Germline trimming cut 6 bases from V and 5 bases from J; bases unmatched to any gene: 5. This CDR3 is built from 13 residues. In DNA form, the CDR3 reads TGTGCCAGCAGAGTACAGGGGGCGGACGAGCAGTACTTC. It is translated as CASRVQGADEQYF.

CDR3 bases: TGTGCCAGCAGCTCGACCCGGGACAGGGGGACCGACGAGCAGTACTTC. It specifies CASSSTRDRGTDEQYF. The chain has TRBV9 and TRBJ2-7, with 11 bases lining up with TRBD1. J gave up 5 bases and V 4 bases, and 11 bases lay outside the gene matches. CDR3 length equals 16 residues. From germline, CDR1 is SGDLS and CDR2 YYNGEE.

This chain links TRBV2 with TRBJ2-1, with TRBD2 matching over 7 bases. Germline CDR1 is SNHLY and CDR2 is FYNNEI. The CDR3 extends over 11 amino acids. V gave up 8 bases and J gave up 10 bases; unmatched junction bases: 5. CDR3 loop: CASVLAIEQFF. The CDR3, as DNA: TGTGCCAGCGTACTAGCGATCGAGCAGTTCTTC.

This rearrangement joins TRBV29-1 to TRBJ2-7, with D perhaps TRBD2 (5 bases). CDR1 and CDR2 from the germline V gene are SQVTM and ANQGSEA. CDR3 length: 14 residues. V shed 4 bases and J shed 1 base, with 14 bases lying between them. Here the CDR3 DNA reads TGCAGCGTTGCGGGGATGGACGGATCCTACGAGCAGTACTTC. Its protein is CSVAGMDGSYEQYF.

Only a few counts were recorded for this clone. The chain combines TRBV5-1 with TRBJ1-6, with unresolved D. V dropped 0 bases and J dropped 7 bases, with 5 bases sitting between them. Looked up from germline, CDR1 is SGHRS and CDR2 is YFSETQ. CDR3 length: 13 amino acids. The CDR3 DNA is TGCGCCAGCAGCTTGGTTGCGAATTCACCCCTCCACTTT. This encodes CASSLVANSPLHF.

This chain joins TRBV7-9 and TRBJ2-7; no definite D call. The CDR3 runs 12 residues. Germline assignment: CDR1 SEHNR and CDR2 FQNEAQ (reference sequence). Trimming removed 0 bases at V and 7 bases at J, with 7 bases between. DNA of the CDR3: TGTGCCAGCAGCTTAGCCCTTCGGGAGCAGTACTTC. Its translation: CASSLALREQYF.

The genes are TRBV28 and TRBJ2-1; D not certain. Between the trimmed V and J ends, which lost 3 bases and 6 bases, there was a span of 6 bases. Germline CDR1 is MDHEN and CDR2 is SYDVKM. CDR3 size: 12 residues. CDR3 coding DNA: TGTGCCAGCAGTTTGACTTTCAATGAGCAGTTCTTC. Protein: CASSLTFNEQFF.

J is TRBJ2-7 and V is TRBV10-3; 9 bases align to TRBD2. Unmatched junction bases numbered 6, after V lost 7 bases and J lost 2 bases. Germline-derived CDR1 and CDR2 are ENHRY and SYGVKD. The CDR3 contains 14 residues. The CDR3 DNA reads as TGTGCCATCAAAGGGACTAGCTATGCCTACGAGCAGTACTTC. Translation: CAIKGTSYAYEQYF.

The rearrangement links TRBV4-1 to TRBJ2-4; TRBD1 is a possible D gene (5 bases). The CDR3 spans 17 residues. In germline, CDR1 is MGHRA, CDR2 YSYEKL. V was pared by 2 bases and J by 0 bases, with 14 bases between. The CDR3 here is CASSQPTTELAKNIQYF. CDR3 coding DNA: TGCGCCAGCAGCCAACCTACGACAGAACTAGCCAAAAACATTCAGTACTTC.

A single count supports this clone. This chain links TRBV10-3 with TRBJ2-7, with 8 bases identical to TRBD1. Unmatched junction bases numbered 4, after V lost 3 bases and J lost 3 bases. Looked up from germline, CDR1 is ENHRY and CDR2 is SYGVKD. This CDR3 is 14 amino acids long. CDR3 nucleotides: TGTGCCATCAGTGACCGAGGGACAGGCTACGAGCAGTACTTC. Residues: CAISDRGTGYEQYF.

This chain joins TRBV7-9 and TRBJ2-1, with 7 bases lining up with TRBD1. The CDR3 has 16 residues. Germline V gene sequence: CDR1 SEHNR, CDR2 FQNEAQ (reference sequence). V gave up 5 bases and J gave up 5 bases; unmatched junction bases: 12. The CDR3 nucleotides read TGTGCCAGCAGCCCGCCACAGGGGTCAGAGGACAATGAGCAGTTCTTC. It is translated as CASSPPQGSEDNEQFF.

CDR3 nucleotides: TGTGCCAGCAGCGGGGGGTCGGGCTACACCTTC. This translates into CASSGGSGYTF. J is TRBJ1-2 and V is TRBV2; a weak D match, TRBD1 (5 bases). V was trimmed by 6 bases and J by 8 bases, leaving 10 bases between them. The CDR3 sequence is 11 residues long. The germline gives CDR1 SNHLY, CDR2 FYNNEI.